These T cell receptor beta chains were read from a single sample in a study of cytomegalovirus exposure and HLA in healthy donors. Here immunoSEQ multiplex PCR was the method, and the copy in TCRdb shows in-frame clones only, minus some. Of about 220,000 clones listed, roughly 83% are singletons. The sample consisted of PBMCs. Receptor source: a boy between 2 and 15 years old in good health and CMV-seronegative. CDR3s include the opening cysteine and the closing phenylalanine or tryptophan. A D gene is named only where the DNA matches it firmly. Size is omitted from some rows. Given values are once, few, many or a class for expanded clones.

size,V,D,J,DNA,CDR3
.,TRBV5-1,.,TRBJ2-3,TGCGCCAGCAGCTTACAGGGAAGGAGCACAGATACGCAGTATTTT,CASSLQGRSTDTQYF
.,TRBV13,TRBD1,TRBJ1-6,TGTGCCAGCAGCCCCCGGACAGGGGGCTTGGGGTCACCCCTCCACTTT,CASSPRTGGLGSPLHF
.,TRBV5-6,.,TRBJ2-7,TGTGCCAGCAGCGCTTCGCAGGGTAGCTTAGCCTTCCACTACGAGCAGTACTTC,CASSASQGSLAFHYEQYF
.,TRBV9,.,TRBJ2-3,TGTGCCAGCAGCGTAGCCGGGGAGGAAGATACGCAGTATTTT,CASSVAGEEDTQYF
once,TRBV11-2,TRBD1,TRBJ2-5,TGTGCCAGCAGCCGCACCCTTCCTGGACAGGGAGAGGGGACCCAGTACTTC,CASSRTLPGQGEGTQYF
.,TRBV7-2,TRBD2,TRBJ2-1,TGTGCCACCAGCGGGAGGAAGGACAATGAGCAGTTCTTC,CATSGRKDNEQFF
.,TRBV2,.,TRBJ2-3,TGTGCCAGCACTCTCAGGGCCACAGATACGCAGTATTTT,CASTLRATDTQYF
.,TRBV5-6,TRBD1,TRBJ1-4,TGTGCCAGCAGCTTGGGACAGGGGGCTGCAACTAATGAAAAACTGTTTTTT,CASSLGQGAATNEKLFF
.,TRBV7-2,.,TRBJ2-7,TGTGCCAGCAGCTTAGCGAGTAGCTCCTACGAGCAGTACTTC,CASSLASSSYEQYF
.,TRBV29-1,.,TRBJ1-2,TGCAGCGTTGAGGGGTACAGGGACCCCTTTGGCTACACCTTC,CSVEGYRDPFGYTF
.,TRBV9,TRBD1,TRBJ1-6,TGTGCCAGCAGCGGCTCCCTAGGACAGGGAAATTCACCCCTCCACTTT,CASSGSLGQGNSPLHF
.,TRBV5-6,TRBD2,TRBJ2-1,TGTGCCAGCAGCCAGACATTCAAGCGGGAGGGTTACAATGAGCAGTTCTTC,CASSQTFKREGYNEQFF
.,TRBV27,TRBD1,TRBJ1-2,TGTGCCAGCAGGCTACAGGGGGCTGGTGGCTACACCTTC,CASRLQGAGGYTF
.,TRBV5-4,TRBD1,TRBJ2-4,TGTGCCAGCAGCCTGGACAGGCTAGCCAAAAACATTCAGTACTTC,CASSLDRLAKNIQYF
.,TRBV7-9,TRBD1,TRBJ2-5,TGTGCCAGCAGCTTAGAGACAGGGGGAGAGACCCAGTACTTC,CASSLETGGETQYF
.,TRBV5-1,TRBD2,TRBJ2-1,TGCGCCAGCAGCCTGGTCGGAGCGGGGAATTTTTACAATGAGCAGTTCTTC,CASSLVGAGNFYNEQFF
few,TRBV5-4,TRBD1,TRBJ1-1,TGTGCCAGCAGCCTCGGGACAGGGGGCGGAACTGAAGCTTTCTTT,CASSLGTGGGTEAFF
.,TRBV5-1,TRBD2,TRBJ2-7,TGCGCCAGCAGCTCCCCCGGGACTAGCGGGAGGCCATCCTACGAGCAGTACTTC,CASSSPGTSGRPSYEQYF
.,TRBV5-1,TRBD2,TRBJ2-3,TGCGCCAGCAGCTTGCAACCGGAAGCGGGGGGAACGGGAGATACGCAGTATTTT,CASSLQPEAGGTGDTQYF
few,TRBV5-6,.,TRBJ1-2,TGTGCCAGCAGCTTGGGGACAGACTATGGCTACACCTTC,CASSLGTDYGYTF
.,TRBV5-4,.,TRBJ2-7,TGTGCCAGCAGCTTGGGACACCAAACCTACGAGCAGTACTTC,CASSLGHQTYEQYF
.,TRBV11-2,.,TRBJ2-7,TGTGCCAGCAGCCAGGTTGGGGGGACCACCGAGCAGTACTTC,CASSQVGGTTEQYF
large,TRBV10-3,.,TRBJ1-1,TGTGCCATCAGTGAGTCCTCTCCGGGGTGGCGGGTGGAAAGGTGGAGCACTGAAGCTTTCTTT,CAISESSPGWRVERWSTEAFF
.,TRBV5-1,.,TRBJ2-3,TGCGCCAGCAAGATCGGGGACACTCGTGATGGTACGCAGTATTTT,CASKIGDTRDGTQYF
.,TRBV5-1,.,TRBJ1-6,TGCGCCAGCAGTCCAGGGCAGGATAATTCACCCCTCCACTTT,CASSPGQDNSPLHF
.,TRBV5-6,.,TRBJ1-1,TGTGCCAGCAGCCTCCTTGGCTACACTGAAGCTTTCTTT,CASSLLGYTEAFF
.,TRBV6-1,TRBD2,TRBJ2-1,TGTGCCAGCAGTGGCCTAGTAGGACTAGCGACTTACAATGAGCAGTTCTTC,CASSGLVGLATYNEQFF
.,TRBV6-1,TRBD2,TRBJ2-1,TGTGCCACCACCCAACTAGCGGGATTCAATGAGCAGTTCTTC,CATTQLAGFNEQFF
once,TRBV14,TRBD2,TRBJ2-7,TGTGCCAGCAGCCCACCGGGACTAGTCTCCTACGAGCAGTACTTC,CASSPPGLVSYEQYF
.,TRBV7-2,.,TRBJ1-4,TGTGCCAGCAGCTTACATATCGGGAGATGGTACGAAAAACTGTTTTTT,CASSLHIGRWYEKLFF
.,TRBV5-1,.,TRBJ2-5,TGCGCCAGCAGCTTGAGGGGCCAAGAGACCCAGTACTTC,CASSLRGQETQYF
few,TRBV9,.,TRBJ2-3,TGTGCCAGCAGCGTAGAGGGGAGGGGGAGCACAGATACGCAGTATTTT,CASSVEGRGSTDTQYF
.,TRBV4-1,.,TRBJ1-3,TGCGCCAGCAGCCAAGAGGGCAGGGCAGACACCATATATTTT,CASSQEGRADTIYF
few,TRBV2,.,TRBJ1-1,TGTGCCAGCAGTGAACAGGGCCTGAACACTGAAGCTTTCTTT,CASSEQGLNTEAFF
.,TRBV27,.,TRBJ2-3,TGTGCCAGCAGTTTATCGAGGGGCGGGGGCACAGATACGCAGTATTTT,CASSLSRGGGTDTQYF
.,TRBV30,.,TRBJ2-3,TGTGCCTGGAGTCCCGGGACTAGCACAGATACGCAGTATTTT,CAWSPGTSTDTQYF
.,TRBV7-3,TRBD1,TRBJ1-1,TGTGCCAGCAGCTTAACGCCCCTAGACAGGGGGGTCACTGAAGCTTTCTTT,CASSLTPLDRGVTEAFF
.,TRBV5-4,TRBD2,TRBJ2-3,TGTGCCGCTAGACAAGCGGGAGGGCCGAGAACGCAGTATTTT,CAARQAGGPRTQYF
.,TRBV28,TRBD1,TRBJ1-5,TGTGCCAGCAGTTCCTCCGGGACAGGGAATCAGCCCCAGCATTTT,CASSSSGTGNQPQHF
few,TRBV27,TRBD1,TRBJ1-1,TGTGCCAGCGGACAGGGTTTTTACACTGAAGCTTTCTTT,CASGQGFYTEAFF
.,TRBV5-8,.,TRBJ1-2,TGTGCCAGCAGCCCACAGGGTGTTCGTGGCTACACCTTC,CASSPQGVRGYTF
.,TRBV5-1,TRBD1,TRBJ1-3,TGCGCCAGCAGCCGGGACAGGCCTGGAAACACCATATATTTT,CASSRDRPGNTIYF
.,TRBV19,.,TRBJ2-3,TGTGCCAGTAGTTCGAACCGGGACTTCTCCAGAGATGTCGATACGCAGTATTTT,CASSSNRDFSRDVDTQYF
few,TRBV4-1,.,TRBJ2-7,TGCGCCAGCAGCCCCATAGGGAGGAACGAGCAGTACTTC,CASSPIGRNEQYF
.,TRBV10-3,TRBD1,TRBJ1-3,TGTGCCATCAGGTTGACAGGGGCTGGAAACACCATATATTTT,CAIRLTGAGNTIYF
.,TRBV4-1,.,TRBJ2-7,TGCGCCAGCAGCCAAGAATGGAGCTACGAGCAGTACTTC,CASSQEWSYEQYF
.,TRBV6-5,TRBD1,TRBJ1-1,TGTGCCAGCAGTCTACAGGGGGCGGGTGAAGCTTTCTTT,CASSLQGAGEAFF
.,TRBV10-2,TRBD2,TRBJ2-3,TGCGCCAGTAGCGGGACTAGCACAGATACGCAGTATTTT,CASSGTSTDTQYF
.,TRBV27,.,TRBJ1-2,TGTGCCAGCCTTCCGGAAAACAGGGACGGCTATGGCTACACCTTC,CASLPENRDGYGYTF
.,TRBV5-1,.,TRBJ2-1,TGCGCCAGCAGCTTGGCGTCTACCGGGGGACAGCAGCAGTTCTTC,CASSLASTGGQQQFF
.,TRBV5-1,TRBD2,TRBJ2-5,TGCGCCAGCAGTTCGTTGGGACTAATCCAAGAGACCCAGTACTTC,CASSSLGLIQETQYF